The sequence of this TCR beta chain was determined in a study of cytomegalovirus exposure and HLA in healthy donors. Study in general: In an earlier analysis, 90 million to 130 million unique TCR beta sequences were found from some 200 million T cells. Study results and caveats: The study found most TCR sequences rare, yet found some public TCRs in many donors.

V gave up 2 bases and J gave up 8 bases; unmatched junction bases: 6. The germline V gene encodes CDR1 SGHKS and CDR2 YYEKEE (reference sequence). The CDR3 spans 13 residues. In the case of this clone: Its antigen remains unknown.

PCR used 60 Vbeta primers and 13 Jbeta primers. TCRdb keeps only in-frame clones here, not all; method: immunoSEQ multiplex PCR. This repertoire shows 100,000 or so clones, around 76% found once; its top ten account for more than 10%. This chain links TRBV5-5 with TRBJ1-2; 7 nucleotides line up with TRBD1. This TCR derives from a woman aged 40 to 50 in good health and CMV-seropositive. Sequencing input: PBMCs. This CDR3 is CASSLPGGEGYTF. CDR3 sequence (DNA): TGTGCCAGCAGCTTACCAGGGGGAGAAGGCTACACCTTC.